This TCR beta chain was retrieved from a study of cytomegalovirus exposure and HLA in healthy donors. Study-level background: Early released data comprised 80 million to 100 million unique TCRs from HLA-typed donors.

Donors likely had unrecorded immune exposures despite being nominally healthy when sampled. The study ran its PCR with 60 Vbeta and 13 Jbeta primers. Libraries were prepared by immunoSEQ multiplex PCR; TCRdb keeps only in-frame clonotypes and omits some of them. The sample shows approximately 140,000 clones, 60% to 80% of them seen only once. The CDR3 totals 14 residues. CDR1 is SGHRS, CDR2 YFSETQ, per germline. V was cut by 0 bases and J by 4 bases, with 10 bases left in between. The J gene is TRBJ2-5, the V gene TRBV5-1, with a weak D call TRBD2 (6 bases). The source material was PBMCs. This clonotype was obtained from a male donor in good health and CMV-seronegative. The CDR3 loop is CASSLGQAGETQYF. The CDR3 region has the DNA TGCGCCAGCAGCTTGGGGCAAGCGGGAGAGACCCAGTACTTC.